This T cell receptor (beta chain) was sequenced for a study of regulatory T cells in long-lasting Graves disease. Study as a whole: Persistence in Graves' disease denoted antithyroid drug use beyond 5 years alongside positive TSH receptor antibodies. General study findings and limits: There was favoring of TRBV28, TRBJ1-2 and TRBJ2-5 in persistent disease.

Researchers made TCR beta libraries by using iRepertoire HTBI primers and running Arm-PCR on CDR3 regions. TCRdb independently ran MiXCR on the multiplex PCR reads; one entry per CDR3 protein. Seen here are roughly 500,000 distinct CDR3 sequences, about 22% observed once, and the top ten hold less than 15%. Trimming stripped 6 bases from V and 10 bases from J, with 15 bases between. Germline V gives CDR1 MDHEN, CDR2 SYDVKM. This CDR3 spans 12 amino acids. Many counts were recorded for this clonotype. As yet, its antigen is unknown. The time point was: persistent/refractory GD, antithyroid drugs over 5 years with positive TRAb. The TCR library was made from RNA that had been extracted from PBMCs in TRIzol. Blood from the periphery, 8.5 to 9 milliliters in all, was drawn into EDTA tubes.

This material consisted of peripheral blood mononuclear cells (PBMCs), taken when the disease was refractory, from a patient treated with antithyroid drugs. V is TRBV28 and J is TRBJ1-1, with D perhaps matching TRBD1 (6 bases). The source of this sequence is a female donor with Graves disease. In DNA, the CDR3 is TGTGCCAGCAGGATTTTGACAGGCGGAGCTTTCTTT. This sequence encodes CASRILTGGAFF.